The present entry profiles one TCR beta chain with its context. This entry is derived from a study of T cell responses to AZD1222 COVID-19 vaccine. Sequencing was performed with immunoSEQ multiplex PCR; in TCRdb, only in-frame clones are kept and a portion is missing. The sample holds about 180,000 clones, approximately 90% seen once. Germline CDR1 is KGHDR and CDR2 is SFDVKD. This CDR3 is built from 15 residues. The V and J ends lost 3 bases and 7 bases respectively, with 15 bases between them. This clonotype was sampled from an adult in good health. The specimen comprised peripheral blood, sampled on day 0 of AZD1222 vaccination. V gene TRBV24-1 combines with J gene TRBJ2-1, with D maybe TRBD1 (6 bases). CDR3 coding DNA: TGTGCCACCAGTGATGGTCAGGGGATACGGAATGAGCAGTTCTTC. As protein: CATSDGQGIRNEQFF.